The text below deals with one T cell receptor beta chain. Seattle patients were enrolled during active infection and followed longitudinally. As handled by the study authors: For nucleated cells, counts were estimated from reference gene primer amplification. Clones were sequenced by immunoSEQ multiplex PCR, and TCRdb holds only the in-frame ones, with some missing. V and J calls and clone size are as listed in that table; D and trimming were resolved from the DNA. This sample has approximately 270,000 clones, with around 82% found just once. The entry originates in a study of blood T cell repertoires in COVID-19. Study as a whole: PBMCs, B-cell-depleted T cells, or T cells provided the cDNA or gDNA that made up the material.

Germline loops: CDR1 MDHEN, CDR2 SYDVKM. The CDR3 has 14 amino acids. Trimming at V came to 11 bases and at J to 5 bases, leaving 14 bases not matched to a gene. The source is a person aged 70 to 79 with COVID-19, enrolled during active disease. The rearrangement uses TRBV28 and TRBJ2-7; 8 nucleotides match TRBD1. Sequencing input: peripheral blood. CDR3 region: CAAKVQGALDEQYF. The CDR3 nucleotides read TGTGCCGCCAAAGTGCAGGGGGCGCTTGACGAGCAGTACTTC.